Below, 11 T cell receptor beta chains from the same sample are listed, as sequenced in a study of CD8+CD57+ T cells in acquired aplastic anemia. It was genomic DNA that served as the template for profiling TCR beta VDJ and CDR3. A single record per CDR3 protein comes from TCRdb applying MiXCR to the reads. The repertoire holds over 40,000 distinct CDR3 sequences, with 70% to 80% as singletons. Specimen: sorted CD4+, CD8+, or CD8+CD57+ T cells (not recorded which) from PBMCs. The receptors derive from a human donor in good health, serving as a control.

This chain connects TRBV10-3 to TRBJ1-2; D perhaps matches TRBD1 (5 bases). V lost 7 bases and J lost 0, with 18 bases in between. The V gene's germline CDR1 is ENHRY and CDR2 SYGVKD. This CDR3 contains 16 residues. This chain's CDR3 is CAITGDSNLANYGYTF. The CDR3 DNA is TGTGCCATCACCGGGGACTCGAACTTAGCTAACTATGGCTACACCTTC.

The table lists this clonotype with a count of one. J is TRBJ2-7 and V is TRBV19; D is perhaps TRBD1 or TRBD2 (5 bases each). This CDR3 comprises 14 residues. Germline V lookup: CDR1 LNHDA, CDR2 SQIVND (reference sequence). V was clipped by 7 bases and J by 2 bases, with 15 bases between them. The CDR3 protein is CASNAGTEAYEQYF. The DNA of the CDR3 is TGTGCCAGTAATGCCGGGACCGAGGCCTACGAGCAGTACTTC. The full variable domain, rest sourced from reference TRBV19 and TRBJ2-7, is DGGITQSPKYLFRKEGQNVTLSCEQNLNHDAMYWYRQDPGQGLRLIYYSQIVNDFQKGDIAEGYSVSREKKESFPLTVTSAQKNPTAFYLCASNAGTEAYEQYFGPGTRLTVT.

CDR3 in amino acids: CASSLRGTEQYF. Written as DNA, the CDR3 is TGTGCCAGCAGCTTAAGGGGTACCGAGCAGTACTTC. The chain uses TRBV7-2 and TRBJ2-7, with D possibly being TRBD1 (5 bases). The germline V gene encodes CDR1 SGHTA and CDR2 FQGNSA. The CDR3 contains 12 residues. Trimming shortened V by 2 bases and J by 6 bases, and 8 bases separated the two germline ends.

Written as DNA, the CDR3 is TGTGCCAGCAGTTATGGCGGTGTTGAGCAGTACTTC. Protein sequence: CASSYGGVEQYF. The chain carries TRBV6-5 and TRBJ2-7; the D is unclear. CDR3 length equals 12 residues. The V and J ends lost 3 bases and 7 bases respectively, with 10 bases between them. Germline CDR1 reads MNHEY; CDR2 reads SVGAGI.

The V and J genes are TRBV7-2 and TRBJ2-5, with TRBD2 matching over 12 bases. Germline CDR1 SGHTA, CDR2 FQGNSA. V dropped 6 bases and J dropped 4; count of bases not matched to a gene: 9. The CDR3 spans 16 residues. The CDR3 region has the DNA TGTGCCAGCAGATCAGGACTAGCGGGGCATTTAGAGACCCAGTACTTC. The encoded protein is CASRSGLAGHLETQYF.

V and J are TRBV29-1 and TRBJ2-1; D is unclear. The CDR3 has 14 amino acids. Trimming cost V 3 bases and J 0 bases, with 9 bases left between them. Germline loops: CDR1 SQVTM, CDR2 ANQGSEA. DNA of the CDR3: TGCAGCGTTGAGGGCGAGGTCTCCTACAATGAGCAGTTCTTC. Translating it yields CSVEGEVSYNEQFF.

The V gene is TRBV2, the J gene TRBJ1-4; maybe TRBD1 (6 bases). The CDR3 length is 15 residues. The ends were cut back, 2 bases at V and 5 bases at J, with 12 bases in the middle. The germline V gene encodes CDR1 SNHLY and CDR2 FYNNEI. In nucleotides, the CDR3 is TGTGCCAGCAGTGAAAGGGGGGAAAGGAATGAAAAACTGTTTTTT. This gives the protein CASSERGERNEKLFF. The whole variable domain, filled in from reference TRBV2 and TRBJ1-4, reads EPEVTQTPSHQVTQMGQEVILRCVPISNHLYFYWYRQILGQKVEFLVSFYNNEISEKSEIFDDQFSVERPDGSNFTLKIRSTKLEDSAMYFCASSERGERNEKLFFGSGTQLSVL.

This chain connects TRBV2 to TRBJ1-1; 7 bases fit TRBD1. This CDR3 is 14 amino acids long. V gave up 5 bases and J gave up 1 base; unmatched junction bases: 4. In germline, CDR1 is SNHLY, CDR2 FYNNEI. CDR3 DNA: TGTGCCAGCAGTTTACGGACAGGGAACACTGAAGCTTTCTTT. Translating it yields CASSLRTGNTEAFF.

This rearrangement joins TRBV19 to TRBJ2-7, with TRBD1 identical over 7 bases. The CDR3 is 14 residues long. Unmatched junction bases numbered 7, after V lost 6 bases and J lost 2 bases. Germline CDR1 LNHDA, CDR2 SQIVND (reference sequence). This CDR3 reads CASSRETGTYEQYF. CDR3 DNA: TGTGCCAGTAGCCGTGAGACAGGGACCTACGAGCAGTACTTC. The full variable domain, with the rest looked up from reference TRBV19 and TRBJ2-7, is DGGITQSPKYLFRKEGQNVTLSCEQNLNHDAMYWYRQDPGQGLRLIYYSQIVNDFQKGDIAEGYSVSREKKESFPLTVTSAQKNPTAFYLCASSRETGTYEQYFGPGTRLTVT.

This clonotype came up once. This rearrangement joins TRBV7-2 to TRBJ2-3; the D is unclear. Germline V CDR1 and CDR2: SGHTA, FQGNSA. The ends were cut back, 5 bases at V and 5 bases at J, with 11 bases in the middle. The CDR3 is 13 amino acids. The CDR3 loop is CASSLPPGDTQYF. CDR3 DNA: TGTGCCAGCAGCCTCCCCCCTGGAGATACGCAGTATTTT.

V usage is TRBV6-4 and J usage is TRBJ1-2; D is perhaps TRBD1 (6 bases). The CDR3 length is 14 residues. Germline CDR1 reads MRHNA; CDR2 reads SNTAGT. V lost 6 bases, J lost 7 bases, and 18 bases lay in between. CDR3: CASSAGTFGRGYTF. Here the CDR3 DNA reads TGTGCCAGCAGCGCCGGGACATTTGGCCGTGGCTACACCTTC.